This T cell receptor beta chain appears in the sequencing data of a study of CD8+CD57+ T cells in acquired aplastic anemia. This clonotype has just a few counts. V lost 1 base to trimming and J lost 5 bases, with 9 bases between them. Germline V gives CDR1 SGHVS, CDR2 FNYEAQ. The CDR3 sequence is 14 residues long. Genomic DNA templated the TCR beta VDJ and CDR3 profiling. TCRdb itself ran the reads through MiXCR, one entry per CDR3 protein. The sample gives over 150,000 distinct CDR3 sequences, roughly 47% of which show up once; under 1.2% is in the top ten. The TCR comes from a human donor in good health. V and J are TRBV7-6 and TRBJ2-1, with D possibly TRBD2 on 5 matching bases. What was sequenced was sorted CD4+, CD8+, or CD8+CD57+ T cells (not recorded which) from PBMCs. The CDR3 loop is CASSLGGWNNEQFF. The CDR3 coding sequence is TGTGCCAGCAGCTTAGGCGGGTGGAACAATGAGCAGTTCTTC. Together with reference TRBV7-6 and TRBJ2-1, the CDR3 gives the full variable domain: GAGVSQSPRYKVTKRGQDVALRCDPISGHVSLYWYRQALGQGPEFLTYFNYEAQQDKSGLPNDRFSAERPEGSISTLTIQRTEQRDSAMYRCASSLGGWNNEQFFGPGTRLTVL.